Following are 5 T cell receptor beta chains from one sample sequenced in a study of T cells in Graves' hyperthyroidism and ophthalmopathy. Regions amplified from RNA transcripts were the TCR beta CDR3 regions. TCR CDR3 regions were first amplified by RT-PCR with HTBI primers. Each CDR3 protein gets one entry after TCRdb re-called the multiplex PCR reads with MiXCR. The data hold under 650,000 distinct CDR3 sequences, with 16% observed a single time. Sequenced sample: blood. The receptors come from a woman aged 25 to 39 with Graves' hyperthyroidism.

Of note for this clonotype: A much bigger clone sits one base away, suggesting this may be a read error. The chain couples TRBV20-1 to TRBJ2-5; 8 bases fit TRBD2. The length of the CDR3 is 16 residues. Germline loops: CDR1 DFQATT, CDR2 SNEGSKA (reference sequence). This CDR3 is CNARDRRGGAGETQYF. CDR3 nucleotide sequence: TGCAATGCTAGAGATCGCCGGGGGGGCGCGGGAGAGACCCAGTACTTC.

V is TRBV10-3 and J is TRBJ2-1, with TRBD2 matching 8 bases. This CDR3 region has 13 residues. Trimming removed 7 bases from V and 6 bases from J; junction bases left unmatched: 5. Germline CDR1 is ENHRY and CDR2 is SYGVKD. The CDR3 spells CAIKKREFNEQFF. The CDR3 bases are TGTGCCATCAAGAAGCGGGAGTTCAATGAGCAGTTCTTC.

This clonotype was seen ten or more times. The J gene is TRBJ2-7, the V gene TRBV12-3 or TRBV12-4; D not resolved. The germline V and J ends were trimmed by 3 bases and 0 bases, with 9 bases remaining between them. The CDR3 runs to 14 residues. The CDR3 DNA follows: TGTGCCAGCAGTTTTGGGGTCAACTCCTACGAGCAGTACTTC. Translated, it gives CASSFGVNSYEQYF.

In its sample, this clonotype was seen a few times. V is TRBV4-1 and J is TRBJ2-5, with no clear D. The CDR3 has 16 amino acids. The V gene lost 4 bases and the J gene lost 2 bases, with 17 bases spanning the gap. Germline V gene data show CDR1 as MGHRA and CDR2 as YSYEKL. The CDR3 DNA reads as TGCGCCAGCAGCCGAGTTCGAGTGTGGGGACAAGAGACCCAGTACTTC. Translation: CASSRVRVWGQETQYF.

V and J are TRBV7-2 and TRBJ1-1, with 9 bases aligning to TRBD1. From germline, CDR1 is SGHTA and CDR2 FQGNSA. Losses at the gene ends were 3 bases for V and 5 bases for J; bases not matched to a gene: 7. The CDR3 is 15 amino acids. CDR3 nucleotides: TGTGCCAGCAGCTTCGGGACAGGGTTGATGACTGAAGCTTTCTTT. Its translation is CASSFGTGLMTEAFF.